The 26 T cell receptor beta chains listed next were all sequenced from one sample in a study of blood T cell repertoires in COVID-19 (dated by TCRdb to the early 2020s). Receptors were amplified or captured by the immunoSEQ multiplex PCR assay. Here the immuneACCESS table is served through TCRdb, limited to in-frame sequences with V and J called. Missing clones are a known gap in these copies; in checked studies unresolved V genes cover under half, and the rest lacks a known reason. The sample profile shows a few hundred thousand clones; roughly 88% of them were found once. Under 8% of the sample comes from the top ten. The sample consisted of peripheral blood. These receptors originate from a woman between 25 and 40 years old who had recovered from COVID-19.

This rearrangement joins TRBV6-5 to TRBJ1-5, with D perhaps matching TRBD1 (5 bases). Germline CDR1 MNHEY, CDR2 SVGAGI. The CDR3 has 15 residues. V was pared by 0 bases and J by 6 bases, with 12 bases between. The CDR3: CASSYSLGAGQPQHF. CDR3 sequence (DNA): TGTGCCAGCAGTTACTCGCTAGGGGCCGGTCAGCCCCAGCATTTT.

The chain joins TRBV4-3 to TRBJ2-4; 10 bases align to TRBD1. CDR1 and CDR2 from the germline V gene are LGHNA and YSLEER. CDR3 length equals 17 residues. The ends lost 5 bases at V and 11 bases at J; junction bases unmatched: 18. CDR3 sequence reads: CASSEGRGTGEGFVQYF. In nucleotides, the CDR3 is TGCGCCAGCAGCGAAGGCCGAGGGACAGGGGAAGGGTTCGTTCAGTACTTC.

The rearrangement joins TRBV10-1 to TRBJ2-6; D is perhaps TRBD1 (6 bases). The CDR3 consists of 18 residues. V lost 5 bases and J lost 0, with 17 bases in between. The germline V gene has CDR1 WNHNN and CDR2 SYGVQD (reference sequence). The CDR3 coding sequence is TGCGCCAGCAGTAGACGGGACATAGAAAACTCTGGGGCCAACGTCCTGACTTTC. Translation: CASSRRDIENSGANVLTF.

The V and J genes are TRBV7-8 and TRBJ2-5; D might be TRBD1 (6 bases). Trimming took 5 bases from V and 5 from J, leaving 15 bases between them. The CDR3 has 14 amino acids. CDR1 and CDR2 (germline): SGHVS, FQNEAQ. The CDR3 region has the DNA TGTGCCAGCAGCCTCGGACAGACTGGGGAGACCCAGTACTTC. Protein product: CASSLGQTGETQYF.

The V gene is TRBV7-2, the J gene TRBJ2-3; 7 bases line up with TRBD1. Germline CDR1 and CDR2: SGHTA and FQGNSA. The CDR3 is 14 residues long. V lost 5 bases to trimming and J lost 5 bases; unmatched junction nucleotides: 7. CDR3 DNA: TGTGCCAGCAGCGACAGGACAGGATTAGATACGCAGTATTTT. It codes for CASSDRTGLDTQYF. The full variable domain, rest sourced from reference TRBV7-2 and TRBJ2-3, is GAGVSQSPSNKVTEKGKDVELRCDPISGHTALYWYRQSLGQGLEFLIYFQGNSAPDKSGLPSDRFSAERTGGSVSTLTIQRTQQEDSAVYLCASSDRTGLDTQYFGPGTRLTVL.

V usage is TRBV6-2 or TRBV6-3 and J usage is TRBJ2-5; TRBD2 might be the D (6 bases). Germline CDR1 MNHEY, CDR2 SVGEGT. The V and J ends lost 5 bases and 2 bases respectively, with 12 bases between them. This CDR3 is built from 14 residues. CDR3 nucleotides: TGTGCCAGCAGTCCGGTAGCGGCTCAAGAGACCCAGTACTTC. This gives the protein CASSPVAAQETQYF.

The chain joins TRBV30 to TRBJ1-2; no clear D. Germline values: CDR1 GTSNPN, CDR2 SVGIG (reference sequence). The ends were cut back, 1 base at V and 1 base at J, with 7 bases in the middle. This CDR3 is 13 amino acids long. The CDR3 DNA reads as TGTGCCTGGAGTGAACACAATAACTATGGCTACACCTTC. Translating it yields CAWSEHNNYGYTF.

This chain connects TRBV5-1 to TRBJ1-2; TRBD1 matches 7 bases. This CDR3 region has 14 residues. J was trimmed by 2 bases and V by 5 bases; bases with no gene match: 6. CDR1 is SGHRS and CDR2 is YFSETQ in the germline V gene. The CDR3, as DNA: TGCGCCAGCAGAAAGACAGGGATCAACTATGGCTACACCTTC. Translation gives CASRKTGINYGYTF.

The chain uses TRBV2 and TRBJ2-5; TRBD1 matches 12 bases. V shed 4 bases and J 4 bases; nucleotides not matched to a gene: 7. CDR1 and CDR2 (germline): SNHLY, FYNNEI. The CDR3 is 16 amino acids. The CDR3 DNA reads as TGTGCCAGCAGTGTGGAGGGACAGGGGGCGCGAGAGACCCAGTACTTC. Its protein product is CASSVEGQGARETQYF. The full variable domain, in which reference TRBV2 and TRBJ2-5 provide the parts outside the CDR3, is EPEVTQTPSHQVTQMGQEVILRCVPISNHLYFYWYRQILGQKVEFLVSFYNNEISEKSEIFDDQFSVERPDGSNFTLKIRSTKLEDSAMYFCASSVEGQGARETQYFGPGTRLLVL.

The chain uses TRBV7-2 and TRBJ2-6, with D possibly being TRBD2 (7 bases). V was clipped by 10 bases and J by 0 bases, with 22 bases between them. The germline gives CDR1 SGHTA, CDR2 FQGNSA. The CDR3 has 18 residues. In DNA form, the CDR3 reads TGTGCCACCCGTCGCGGGGGCCTGGATCGCTCTGGGGCCAACGTCCTGACTTTC. This gives the protein CATRRGGLDRSGANVLTF.

The V call is TRBV28, the J call TRBJ2-3, with 8 bases identical to TRBD2. V trimming: 5 bases; J trimming: 5 bases; junction bases outside the gene matches: 9. CDR1 is MDHEN and CDR2 is SYDVKM in the germline V gene. The CDR3 length is 15 residues. CDR3 nucleotide sequence: TGTGCCAGCAGTCCAGCGGGGGCGGTACGAGATACGCAGTATTTT. Its protein is CASSPAGAVRDTQYF. The full variable domain, its missing parts supplied by reference TRBV28 and TRBJ2-3, is DVKVTQSSRYLVKRTGEKVFLECVQDMDHENMFWYRQDPGLGLRLIYFSYDVKMKEKGDIPEGYSVSREKKERFSLILESASTNQTSMYLCASSPAGAVRDTQYFGPGTRLTVL.

The rearrangement joins TRBV3-1 (or the pseudogene TRBV3-2) to TRBJ2-3, with D tentatively TRBD1 (5 bases). Germline V gives CDR1 LGHDT, CDR2 YNNKEL (reference sequence). V dropped 6 bases and J dropped 8 bases, with 6 bases sitting between them. The CDR3 is 10 amino acids. CDR3 residues: CASSQGTQYF. The DNA for the CDR3 is TGTGCCAGCAGTCAGGGTACGCAGTATTTT.

The rearrangement links TRBV5-1 to TRBJ1-1, with TRBD1 as a possible D gene (6 bases). This CDR3 contains 13 residues. Germline CDR1 is SGHRS and CDR2 is YFSETQ. The V end lost 5 bases, the J end lost 2 bases, and 10 bases lay between the germline ends. In DNA, the CDR3 is TGCGCCAGCAGACCAGGGGTAAACACTGAAGCTTTCTTT. It encodes CASRPGVNTEAFF.

The rearrangement joins TRBV29-1 to TRBJ2-7, with D uncertain. This CDR3 is built from 12 residues. The germline V gene has CDR1 SQVTM and CDR2 ANQGSEA. The CDR3 loop is CSAETFTYEQYF. The CDR3 DNA reads as TGCAGTGCAGAGACTTTTACCTACGAGCAGTACTTC.

The chain couples TRBV7-2 to TRBJ2-5; 8 bases are shared with TRBD2. The CDR3 spans 16 residues. V lost 0 bases to trimming and J lost 2 bases; unmatched junction nucleotides: 5. Germline CDR1 SGHTA, CDR2 FQGNSA. The CDR3 DNA follows: TGTGCCAGCAGCTTAGCGCCGGCGGGGGGTCAAGAGACCCAGTACTTC. Translating it yields CASSLAPAGGQETQYF. The full variable domain, completed using reference TRBV7-2 and TRBJ2-5, is GAGVSQSPSNKVTEKGKDVELRCDPISGHTALYWYRQSLGQGLEFLIYFQGNSAPDKSGLPSDRFSAERTGGSVSTLTIQRTQQEDSAVYLCASSLAPAGGQETQYFGPGTRLLVL.

The V gene is TRBV6-2 or TRBV6-3, the J gene TRBJ1-2; D is perhaps TRBD1 (5 bases). CDR3 length equals 14 residues. Trimming stripped 2 bases from V and 4 bases from J, with 11 bases between. Germline values: CDR1 MNHEY, CDR2 SVGEGT. The CDR3 spells CASSYTTATYGYTF. CDR3 sequence (DNA): TGTGCCAGCAGTTACACGACAGCTACCTATGGCTACACCTTC.

The chain couples TRBV19 to TRBJ2-6; 10 bases align to TRBD1. The CDR3 spans 19 residues. V was clipped by 4 bases and J by 0 bases; unmatched bases: 9. Germline assignment: CDR1 LNHDA and CDR2 SQIVND (reference sequence). The CDR3 is CASSRTSGTGASGANVLTF. Written as DNA, the CDR3 is TGTGCCAGTAGTAGGACTTCCGGGACAGGGGCCTCTGGGGCCAACGTCCTGACTTTC. Together with reference TRBV19 and TRBJ2-6, the CDR3 gives the full variable domain: DGGITQSPKYLFRKEGQNVTLSCEQNLNHDAMYWYRQDPGQGLRLIYYSQIVNDFQKGDIAEGYSVSREKKESFPLTVTSAQKNPTAFYLCASSRTSGTGASGANVLTFGAGSRLTVL.

The chain is built from TRBV7-2 and TRBJ2-7; TRBD2 aligns across 11 bases. The ends lost 4 bases at V and 2 bases at J; junction bases unmatched: 10. Germline CDR1 and CDR2: SGHTA and FQGNSA. This CDR3 contains 17 residues. The CDR3 spells CASSSKVDSGGAYEQYF. The CDR3 nucleotides are TGTGCCAGCAGCTCAAAAGTGGATAGCGGGGGGGCCTACGAGCAGTACTTC.

This clone has just one count. This chain connects TRBV9 to TRBJ1-2; 7 bases map to TRBD1. The CDR3 sequence is 16 residues long. The V segment lost 3 bases and the J segment 7 bases; nucleotides outside the gene matches: 15. Germline V gene data show CDR1 as SGDLS and CDR2 as YYNGEE. The CDR3 DNA follows: TGTGCCAGCAGCGCCCCAAGGGGACAGTTGGATTCTGGCTACACCTTC. It yields the protein CASSAPRGQLDSGYTF.

The chain employs TRBV7-2 and TRBJ2-5; 8 nucleotides agree with TRBD2. The V segment lost 1 base and the J segment 3 bases; nucleotides outside the gene matches: 4. CDR1 and CDR2 (germline): SGHTA, FQGNSA. The CDR3 is made up of 15 amino acids. The DNA of the CDR3 is TGTGCCAGCAGCTTAGATGGGACTAGTAAAGAGACCCAGTACTTC. It translates to CASSLDGTSKETQYF.

V gene TRBV9 combines with J gene TRBJ1-5; D remains ambiguous. V lost 3 bases and J lost 4, with 11 bases in between. Germline CDR1 SGDLS, CDR2 YYNGEE. CDR3 length equals 14 residues. The CDR3 is CASSGEGSNQPQHF. For the CDR3, the DNA is TGTGCCAGCAGCGGGGAGGGTTCGAATCAGCCCCAGCATTTT.

This rearrangement joins TRBV5-1 to TRBJ2-5; 9 bases line up with TRBD1. J lost 1 base, V lost 4 bases, and 11 bases had no gene match. The germline gives CDR1 SGHRS, CDR2 YFSETQ. The CDR3 consists of 17 residues. Here the CDR3 DNA reads TGCGCCAGCAGCACGGGACAGGGAGGGTTGGGCCAAGAGACCCAGTACTTC. Encoded protein: CASSTGQGGLGQETQYF. The whole variable domain, remainder taken from reference TRBV5-1 and TRBJ2-5, is KAGVTQTPRYLIKTRGQQVTLSCSPISGHRSVSWYQQTPGQGLQFLFEYFSETQRNKGNFPGRFSGRQFSNSRSEMNVSTLELGDSALYLCASSTGQGGLGQETQYFGPGTRLLVL.

In this sample, this clone turned up a few times. In the same sample, other DNA sequences code for this CDR3. The chain recombines TRBV20-1 with TRBJ1-2; TRBD1 aligns across 7 bases. The CDR3 length is 11 residues. In germline, CDR1 is DFQATT, CDR2 SNEGSKA (reference sequence). Trimming removed 6 bases from V and 4 bases from J; junction bases left unmatched: 2. CDR3: CSAAGGYGYTF. The CDR3 DNA reads TGCAGTGCGGCAGGGGGCTATGGCTACACCTTC.

The chain links TRBV19 to TRBJ1-1, with D hard to call. The V gene lost 3 bases and the J gene lost 0 bases, with 5 bases spanning the gap. In germline, CDR1 is LNHDA, CDR2 SQIVND (reference sequence). This CDR3 is built from 13 residues. Here the CDR3 DNA reads TGTGCCAGTAGTATTGTAGTGAACACTGAAGCTTTCTTT. It yields the protein CASSIVVNTEAFF.

The chain has TRBV29-1 and TRBJ1-4, with TRBD1 matching 10 bases. V lost 6 bases to trimming and J lost 0 bases; unmatched junction nucleotides: 7. The germline CDR1 and CDR2 sequences are SQVTM and ANQGSEA. The CDR3 is 16 residues long. The DNA of the CDR3 is TGCAGCGTAACCGGGACAGGGGCTTCAACTAATGAAAAACTGTTTTTT. Residues: CSVTGTGASTNEKLFF.

Here the CDR3 DNA reads TGTGCCAGCAGTTTATTGGGGTTTGGTGGACAGGGGGCGGTTGGCTACACCTTC. Translating it yields CASSLLGFGGQGAVGYTF. The rearrangement uses TRBV27 and TRBJ1-2; 11 bases are a match to TRBD1. CDR1 and CDR2 from the germline V gene are MNHEY and SMNVEV (reference sequence). The CDR3 spans 18 residues. Trimming at V came to 1 base and at J to 7 bases, leaving 14 bases not matched to a gene.